The next 26 T cell receptor beta chains were all read from a single sample in a study of blood T cell repertoires in COVID-19. Repertoires were generated with immunoSEQ multiplex PCR, while TCRdb's copy carries only in-frame clones and drops some. The sample lists some 170,000 clones, roughly 90% occurring once. Input material: peripheral blood. The receptors here all came from a man between 60 and 75 years old with active or convalescent COVID-19.

J is TRBJ2-5 and V is TRBV4-1, with 7 bases that match TRBD2. The CDR3 has 15 amino acids. CDR1 MGHRA and CDR2 YSYEKL come from the germline V gene. J gave up 2 bases and V 6 bases, and 9 bases lay outside the gene matches. The DNA of the CDR3 is TGCGCCAGCAGTGTCAGCGGGGCCAAGCAAGAGACCCAGTACTTC. This gives the protein CASSVSGAKQETQYF.

This chain joins TRBV19 and TRBJ2-7, with 15 bases identical to TRBD2. The V gene's germline CDR1 is LNHDA and CDR2 SQIVND (reference sequence). CDR3 length: 18 residues. V trimming: 5 bases; J trimming: 5 bases; junction bases outside the gene matches: 13. CDR3 residues: CASSLRGTSGRNHHEQYF. The CDR3 DNA sequence: TGTGCCAGTAGTCTTCGAGGGACTAGCGGGAGGAATCACCACGAGCAGTACTTC.

This chain connects TRBV27 to TRBJ1-5; 8 nucleotides match TRBD1. The ends lost 6 bases at V and 5 bases at J; junction bases unmatched: 6. CDR1 and CDR2 (germline): MNHEY, SMNVEV (reference sequence). This CDR3 is 14 amino acids long. The CDR3 is CASSRTGFDQPQHF. DNA of the CDR3: TGTGCCAGCAGCCGGACAGGGTTCGATCAGCCCCAGCATTTT.

This chain links TRBV27 with TRBJ1-4; D perhaps matches TRBD1 (5 bases). The CDR3 has 12 amino acids. Germline values: CDR1 MNHEY, CDR2 SMNVEV (reference sequence). The germline V and J ends were trimmed by 2 bases and 8 bases, with 6 bases remaining between them. This CDR3 reads CASSLRGEKLFF. CDR3 DNA sequence: TGTGCCAGCAGTTTACGGGGGGAAAAACTGTTTTTT.

The CDR3 sequence: CASSLAFRSGRSDTQYF. CDR3 in DNA: TGCGCCAGCAGCTTGGCTTTTAGGAGCGGGAGATCTGATACGCAGTATTTT. The V call is TRBV5-1, the J call TRBJ2-3; 8 nucleotides align to TRBD2. Germline-derived CDR1 and CDR2 are SGHRS and YFSETQ. This CDR3 spans 17 amino acids. V shed 0 bases and J 6 bases; nucleotides not matched to a gene: 12.

J is TRBJ1-4 and V is TRBV4-1; D gene uncertain. This CDR3 has 14 amino acids. Germline CDR1 MGHRA, CDR2 YSYEKL. V dropped 3 bases and J dropped 4 bases, with 9 bases sitting between them. The CDR3 protein is CASSQRGYNEKLFF. CDR3 sequence (DNA): TGCGCCAGCAGCCAGCGGGGTTATAATGAAAAACTGTTTTTT.

This sequence joins TRBV4-1 and TRBJ1-3; 7 bases fit TRBD1. The CDR3 sequence is 17 residues long. V lost 4 bases to trimming and J lost 0 bases; unmatched junction nucleotides: 9. Germline loops: CDR1 MGHRA, CDR2 YSYEKL. CDR3 protein: CASSPSRGSDSGNTIYF. The CDR3 DNA reads as TGCGCCAGCAGCCCCAGCAGGGGGTCGGACTCTGGAAACACCATATATTTT.

This chain links TRBV3-1 (or the pseudogene TRBV3-2) with TRBJ2-7; 7 positions match TRBD2. From germline, CDR1 is LGHDT and CDR2 YNNKEL (reference sequence). The length of the CDR3 is 13 residues. With V trimmed by 1 base and J by 6 bases, 3 bases remained unmatched. CDR3 loop: CASSQVSGAEQYF. DNA for the CDR3: TGTGCCAGCAGCCAAGTGAGCGGGGCCGAGCAGTACTTC.

This chain connects TRBV11-1 to TRBJ1-2; maybe TRBD1 (5 bases). The CDR3 extends over 13 amino acids. Germline V gene lookup returns CDR1 SGHAT and CDR2 FQDESV (reference sequence). V dropped 3 bases and J dropped 5 bases, with 10 bases sitting between them. Here the CDR3 DNA reads TGTGCCAGCAGCTTCGGAGGGGTTTATGGCTACACCTTC. Protein sequence: CASSFGGVYGYTF.

This rearrangement joins TRBV19 to TRBJ1-3; the D gene is possibly TRBD1 (5 bases). Per germline, CDR1 LNHDA and CDR2 SQIVND (reference sequence). V lost 4 bases and J 0 bases, leaving 13 bases between the germline ends. The CDR3 is made up of 16 amino acids. CDR3 region: CASSTGSQGSGNTIYF. CDR3 DNA sequence: TGTGCCAGTAGTACCGGGTCCCAGGGCTCTGGAAACACCATATATTTT.

The chain links TRBV14 to TRBJ2-7; TRBD2 matches at 10 bases. The CDR3 loop spans 15 amino acids. V lost 2 bases and J lost 6; bases outside the gene matches: 7. Germline V CDR1 and CDR2: SGHDN, FVKESK. CDR3 sequence (DNA): TGTGCCAGCAGCCAAAGCAGCGGGAGGGCCCCCGAGCAGTACTTC. Translating gives CASSQSSGRAPEQYF. The whole variable domain, remainder taken from reference TRBV14 and TRBJ2-7, is EAGVTQFPSHSVIEKGQTVTLRCDPISGHDNLYWYRRVMGKEIKFLLHFVKESKQDESGMPNNRFLAERTGGTYSTLKVQPAELEDSGVYFCASSQSSGRAPEQYFGPGTRLTVT.

The chain carries TRBV5-8 and TRBJ2-7; weak D call: TRBD2 (8 bases). CDR3 length: 17 residues. V gave up 1 base and J gave up 2 bases, with 19 bases separating them. Germline V lookup: CDR1 SGHTS, CDR2 YDEGEE. The CDR3 nucleotides read TGTGCCAGCAGCTTGTTTTTAGCGGGGACAGATGCCTACGAGCAGTACTTC. Its protein is CASSLFLAGTDAYEQYF.

The chain has TRBV18 and TRBJ1-5; tentatively, D is TRBD1 (6 bases). The CDR3 totals 14 residues. V was pared by 1 base and J by 7 bases, with 11 bases between. Germline CDR1 KGHSH, CDR2 LQKENI. The DNA of the CDR3 is TGTGCCAGCTCACCACTTGAGGGGGACCAGCCCCAGCATTTT. Protein: CASSPLEGDQPQHF.

The V call is TRBV28, the J call TRBJ2-1; TRBD1 matches 7 bases. Unmatched junction bases numbered 10, after V lost 3 bases and J lost 5 bases. The CDR3 runs to 16 residues. The germline V gene encodes CDR1 MDHEN and CDR2 SYDVKM. The CDR3 region has the DNA TGTGCCAGCAGTTTGACCTTTGGGCAGGGGGACAATGAGCAGTTCTTC. Encoded protein: CASSLTFGQGDNEQFF.

In this sample, this clone turned up once. V is TRBV5-4 and J is TRBJ2-7; 11 positions agree with TRBD2. The germline V gene encodes CDR1 SGHNT and CDR2 YYREEE (reference sequence). J lost 4 bases, V lost 5 bases, and 2 bases had no gene match. This CDR3 spans 13 amino acids. The CDR3 sequence is CASRTSGSYEQYF. The CDR3 nucleotides read TGTGCCAGCAGAACTAGCGGGAGTTACGAGCAGTACTTC.

The V gene is TRBV18, the J gene TRBJ2-3; 10 nucleotides line up with TRBD2. The CDR3 length is 16 residues. Per the germline V gene, CDR1 is KGHSH and CDR2 is LQKENI. Germline trimming cut 6 bases from V and 4 bases from J; bases unmatched to any gene: 10. CDR3 coding DNA: TGTGCCAGCTCCCCTAGCGGGAGTGACAGGGCAGATACGCAGTATTTT. The encoded protein is CASSPSGSDRADTQYF.

The chain joins TRBV3-1 (or the pseudogene TRBV3-2) to TRBJ2-6; the D gene is possibly TRBD2 (6 bases). V lost 1 base and J lost 2, with 9 bases in between. The CDR3 spans 16 residues. CDR1 is LGHDT and CDR2 is YNNKEL in the germline V gene (reference sequence). The CDR3 DNA is TGTGCCAGCAGCCAAGGCGGGAACCCTGGGGCCAACGTCCTGACTTTC. This codes for CASSQGGNPGANVLTF.

The V gene is TRBV19, the J gene TRBJ2-3; the D gene is possibly TRBD2 (6 bases). Germline values: CDR1 LNHDA, CDR2 SQIVND (reference sequence). Trimming left V 3 bases short and J 1 base short, with 11 bases between. CDR3 length equals 15 residues. CDR3 DNA sequence: TGTGCCAGTAGTATCACGGGGGTGGGCACAGATACGCAGTATTTT. Translation: CASSITGVGTDTQYF.

The chain links TRBV7-6 to TRBJ1-1; D gene ambiguous. The CDR3 totals 13 residues. Germline V lookup: CDR1 SGHVS, CDR2 FNYEAQ. V shed 3 bases and J shed 0 bases, with 5 bases lying between them. The CDR3, as DNA: TGTGCCAGCAGCTTTAGTATGAACACTGAAGCTTTCTTT. Translating it yields CASSFSMNTEAFF.

The chain recombines TRBV6-5 with TRBJ1-5; the D gene is possibly TRBD1 (6 bases). This CDR3 region has 14 residues. Germline CDR1 and CDR2: MNHEY and SVGAGI. V was clipped by 4 bases and J by 3 bases, with 10 bases between them. CDR3 nucleotides: TGTGCCAGCAGTTTTCAGGGGTCCAATCAGCCCCAGCATTTT. Protein: CASSFQGSNQPQHF.

This clone was found a few times. V is TRBV10-3 and J is TRBJ1-1, with no clear D. CDR1 is ENHRY and CDR2 is SYGVKD in the germline V gene. V gave up 6 bases and J gave up 6 bases, with 11 bases separating them. This CDR3 has 12 residues. DNA of the CDR3: TGTGCCATCAGATCGATCGGTGCTGAAGCTTTCTTT. Translation gives CAIRSIGAEAFF.

J is TRBJ2-7 and V is TRBV7-8, with 7 bases aligning to TRBD1. The CDR3 consists of 14 residues. Germline V CDR1 and CDR2: SGHVS, FQNEAQ. J was trimmed by 1 base and V by 1 base; bases with no gene match: 1. CDR3 amino acids: CASSLGTGSYEQYF. The CDR3 DNA reads as TGTGCCAGCAGCTTAGGGACAGGATCCTACGAGCAGTACTTC. The variable domain in full, completed from reference TRBV7-8 and TRBJ2-7, reads GAGVSQSPRYKVAKRGQDVALRCDPISGHVSLFWYQQALGQGPEFLTYFQNEAQLDKSGLPSDRFFAERPEGSVSTLKIQRTQQEDSAVYLCASSLGTGSYEQYFGPGTRLTVT.

The V call is TRBV7-9, the J call TRBJ1-1, with a weak D call TRBD1 (6 bases). The germline V and J ends were trimmed by 5 bases and 0 bases, with 13 bases remaining between them. Per germline, CDR1 SEHNR and CDR2 FQNEAQ (reference sequence). This CDR3 region has 15 residues. The CDR3 nucleotides are TGTGCCAGCAGCCCGTTCACAGGGATGAACACTGAAGCTTTCTTT. Amino acids: CASSPFTGMNTEAFF. The whole variable domain, filled in from reference TRBV7-9 and TRBJ1-1, reads DTGVSQNPRHKITKRGQNVTFRCDPISEHNRLYWYRQTLGQGPEFLTYFQNEAQLEKSRLLSDRFSAERPKGSFSTLEIQRTEQGDSAMYLCASSPFTGMNTEAFFGQGTRLTVV.

This rearrangement joins TRBV6-5 to TRBJ1-5; D gene ambiguous. Trimming removed 6 bases from V and 4 bases from J, with 10 bases in between. The CDR3 has 13 residues. Germline assignment: CDR1 MNHEY and CDR2 SVGAGI. The CDR3 loop reads CASSQSWNQPQHF. The CDR3 DNA is TGTGCCAGCAGCCAAAGCTGGAATCAGCCCCAGCATTTT.

The table lists this clone with a count of one. The CDR3 reads CASRATQMGATEAFF. In DNA, the CDR3 is TGTGCCAGCAGAGCCACCCAGATGGGGGCGACTGAAGCTTTCTTT. The chain joins TRBV2 to TRBJ1-1, with a tentative D call TRBD1 (6 bases). V lost 6 bases and J 5 bases, leaving 19 bases between the germline ends. Germline values: CDR1 SNHLY, CDR2 FYNNEI. The CDR3 consists of 15 residues.

The V gene is TRBV19, the J gene TRBJ1-5; D possibly corresponds to TRBD1 (6 bases). CDR1 is LNHDA and CDR2 is SQIVND in the germline V gene (reference sequence). V gave up 6 bases and J gave up 0 bases, with 18 bases separating them. The CDR3 length is 17 residues. DNA of the CDR3: TGTGCCAGTAGGATTAGAACAGGGACGAATAGCAATCAGCCCCAGCATTTT. Amino acid sequence: CASRIRTGTNSNQPQHF. Drawing the rest from reference TRBV19 and TRBJ1-5, the complete variable domain is DGGITQSPKYLFRKEGQNVTLSCEQNLNHDAMYWYRQDPGQGLRLIYYSQIVNDFQKGDIAEGYSVSREKKESFPLTVTSAQKNPTAFYLCASRIRTGTNSNQPQHFGDGTRLSIL.